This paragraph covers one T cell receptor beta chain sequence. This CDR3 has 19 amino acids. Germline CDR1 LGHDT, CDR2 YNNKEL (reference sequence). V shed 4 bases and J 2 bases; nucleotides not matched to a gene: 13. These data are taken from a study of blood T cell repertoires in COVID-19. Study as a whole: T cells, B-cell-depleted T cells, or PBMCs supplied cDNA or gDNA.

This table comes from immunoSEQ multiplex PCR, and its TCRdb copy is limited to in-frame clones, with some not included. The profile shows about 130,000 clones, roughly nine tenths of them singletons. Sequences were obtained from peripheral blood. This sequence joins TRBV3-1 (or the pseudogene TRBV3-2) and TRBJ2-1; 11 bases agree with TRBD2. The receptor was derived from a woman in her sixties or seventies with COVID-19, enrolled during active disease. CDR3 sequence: CASSRTGTSGGGPYNEQFF. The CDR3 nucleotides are TGTGCCAGCAGCCGAACCGGGACTAGCGGCGGCGGGCCCTACAATGAGCAGTTCTTC.